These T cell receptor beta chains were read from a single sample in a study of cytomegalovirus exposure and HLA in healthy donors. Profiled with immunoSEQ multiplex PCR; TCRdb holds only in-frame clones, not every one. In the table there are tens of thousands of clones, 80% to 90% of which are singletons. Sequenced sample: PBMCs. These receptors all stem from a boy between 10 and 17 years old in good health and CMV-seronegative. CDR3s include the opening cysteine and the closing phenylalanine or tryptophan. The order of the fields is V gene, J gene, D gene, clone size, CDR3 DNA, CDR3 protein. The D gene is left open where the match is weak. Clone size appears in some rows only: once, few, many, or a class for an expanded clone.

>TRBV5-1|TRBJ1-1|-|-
TGCGCCAGCAGCCCTGAAAGACAAAACACTGAAGCTTTCTTT
CASSPERQNTEAFF
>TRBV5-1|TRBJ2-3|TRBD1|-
TGCGCCAGCAGCCTAGGACAGGGTAGCACAGATACGCAGTATTTT
CASSLGQGSTDTQYF
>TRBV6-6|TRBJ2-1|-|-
TGTGCCAGCAGTTACCCTCCCAGGGGAGACGACAATGAGCAGTTCTTC
CASSYPPRGDDNEQFF
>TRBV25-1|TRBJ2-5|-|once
TGTGCCAGCAGTATCCGCGGGGGCTCCTACGAGCAGCACTTC
CASSIRGGSYEQHF
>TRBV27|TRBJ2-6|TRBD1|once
TGTGCCAGCAAACAGGGGGCATTTGGGGCCAACGTCCTGACTTTC
CASKQGAFGANVLTF
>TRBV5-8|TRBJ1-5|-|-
TGTGCCAGCAGAGGCGGGGATCAGCCCCAGCATTTT
CASRGGDQPQHF
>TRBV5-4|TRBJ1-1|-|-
TGTGCCAGCAGCGGTACCATGGCGGACACTGAAGCTTTCTTT
CASSGTMADTEAFF
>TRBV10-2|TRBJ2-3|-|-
TGCGCCAGTCGTTTGGTGGGGCGCAGCACAGATACGCAGTATTTT
CASRLVGRSTDTQYF
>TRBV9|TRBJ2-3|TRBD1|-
TGTGCCAGCAGCACCAGGGGGATGGATACGCAGTATTTT
CASSTRGMDTQYF
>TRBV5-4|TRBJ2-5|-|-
TGTGCCAGCAGCTTACTACACGAAGAGACCCAGTACTTC
CASSLLHEETQYF
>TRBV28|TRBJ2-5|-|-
TGTGCCAGCAGCCGGGGGACAGTCCGTGCAGAGACCCAGTACTTC
CASSRGTVRAETQYF
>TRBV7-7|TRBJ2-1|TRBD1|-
TGTGCCAGCAGCTTAGGGATAGGACAGGGGGCGCGGAATGAGCAGTTCTTC
CASSLGIGQGARNEQFF
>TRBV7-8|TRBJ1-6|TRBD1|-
TGTGCCAGCAGCCCAGAGGGACAGACAAAGTGGTCCTATAATTCACCCCTCCACTTT
CASSPEGQTKWSYNSPLHF
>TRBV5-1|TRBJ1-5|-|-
TGCGCCAGCAGCTTGGGAGGGAATAGCAATCAGCCCCAGCATTTT
CASSLGGNSNQPQHF
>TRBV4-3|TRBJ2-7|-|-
TGCGCCAGCAGCCAAGATGAGGCGGCGGGGTTGGCCTACGAGCAGTACTTC
CASSQDEAAGLAYEQYF
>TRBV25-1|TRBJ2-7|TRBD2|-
TGTGCCAGCAGTCCAATATGGGGACTAGGAGGTTCCTACGAGCAGTACTTC
CASSPIWGLGGSYEQYF
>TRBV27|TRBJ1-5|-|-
TGTGCCAGCAAAGACAGAGTTTATAGCAATCAGCCCCAGCATTTT
CASKDRVYSNQPQHF
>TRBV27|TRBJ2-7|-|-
TGTGCCAGCAGTTTATATCGCGGGAACGAGCAGTACTTC
CASSLYRGNEQYF
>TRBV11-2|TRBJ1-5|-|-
TGTGCCAGCAGCTTAGGACAGAGCGATAGCAATCAGCCCCAGCATTTT
CASSLGQSDSNQPQHF
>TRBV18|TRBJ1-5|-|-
TGTGCCAGCTCACGGTCAGGGGCCAATAATCAGCCCCAGCATTTT
CASSRSGANNQPQHF
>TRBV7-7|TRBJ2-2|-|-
TGTGCCAGCAGCTTGGGCGGGGCCACCGGGGAGCTGTTTTTT
CASSLGGATGELFF
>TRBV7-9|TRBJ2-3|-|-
TGTGCCAGCTTAAGAGGGAAGAGCACAGATACGCAGTATTTT
CASLRGKSTDTQYF
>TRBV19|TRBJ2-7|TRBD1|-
TGTGCCAGTAGTATAGTGGGGGACAGTGACTACGAGCAGTACTTC
CASSIVGDSDYEQYF
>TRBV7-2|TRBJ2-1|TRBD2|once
TGTGCCAGCAGCCCTAGCGGGGGCTACAATGAGCAGTTCTTC
CASSPSGGYNEQFF
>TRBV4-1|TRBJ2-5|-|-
TGCGCCAGCAGCCAGCACCCTAGCGCCCAAGAGACCCAGTACTTC
CASSQHPSAQETQYF
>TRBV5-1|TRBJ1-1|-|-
TGCGCCAGCAGCTCCGGGGACATGAACACTGAAGCTTTCTTT
CASSSGDMNTEAFF
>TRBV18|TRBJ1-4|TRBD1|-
TGTGCCAGCTCACTCGGGACAGGCCTTAATGAAAAACTGTTTTTT
CASSLGTGLNEKLFF
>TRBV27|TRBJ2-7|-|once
TGTGCCAGCAGTTTAGATAGTTACGAGCAGTACTTC
CASSLDSYEQYF
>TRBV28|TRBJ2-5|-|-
TGTGCCAGCAGCCGCGGGACCGAAGAGACCCAGTACTTC
CASSRGTEETQYF
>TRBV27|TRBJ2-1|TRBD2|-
TGTGCCAGCAGTTGGCGTGGGACTAGCGGGGCTTACAATGAGCAGTTCTTC
CASSWRGTSGAYNEQFF
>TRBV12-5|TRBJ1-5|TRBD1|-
TGTGCTAGTGGTTTGCCCCCGGGACAGGGTAGCAATCAGCCCCAGCATTTT
CASGLPPGQGSNQPQHF
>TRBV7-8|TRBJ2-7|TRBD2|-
TGTGCCAGCACCCGTTTTATCCAGGGACTAGCGGGGGGGCCGTCCTACGAGCAGTACTTC
CASTRFIQGLAGGPSYEQYF
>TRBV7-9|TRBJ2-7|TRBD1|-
TGTGCCAGCAGCACTGGGACAGGGTCCTACGAGCAGTACTTC
CASSTGTGSYEQYF
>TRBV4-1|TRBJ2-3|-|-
TGCGCCAGCAGCTCCCCCGGAAGGACTGCCAGGGATACGCAGTATTTT
CASSSPGRTARDTQYF
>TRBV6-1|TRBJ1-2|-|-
TGTGCCAGCAGTGAAACAGACAACCCTCTTGGCTACACCTTC
CASSETDNPLGYTF
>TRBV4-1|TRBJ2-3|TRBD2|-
TGCGCCAGCAGCCAAGCAGCTGGACTAGCGGGGGTTAGCACAGATACGCAGTATTTT
CASSQAAGLAGVSTDTQYF
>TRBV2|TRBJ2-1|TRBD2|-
TGTGCCAGCAACAGCGGGGGAAGCTCCTACAATGAGCAGTTCTTC
CASNSGGSSYNEQFF
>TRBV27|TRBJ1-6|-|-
TGTGCCAGCAGTTTCGGGTTGGTATCACCCCTCCACTTT
CASSFGLVSPLHF
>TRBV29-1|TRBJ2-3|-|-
TGCAGCGTTGGGGGGAGGTTGGTCACAGATACGCAGTATTTT
CSVGGRLVTDTQYF
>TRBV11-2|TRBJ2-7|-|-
TGTGCCAGCAGCTTAGGTGGAGGGAGCTCCTACGAGCAGTACTTC
CASSLGGGSSYEQYF
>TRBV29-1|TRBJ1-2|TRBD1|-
TGCAGCTTTTCGGACAGGGTCTATGGCTACACCTTC
CSFSDRVYGYTF
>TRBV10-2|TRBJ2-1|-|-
TGCGCCAGCAGTCAAGCCCTGGGAGGTGGTCAGAGCTCCTACAATGAGCAGTTCTTC
CASSQALGGGQSSYNEQFF
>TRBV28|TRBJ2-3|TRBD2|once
TGTGCCAGCAGTTTTAGCGGGGGGCCAACAGATACGCAGTATTTT
CASSFSGGPTDTQYF
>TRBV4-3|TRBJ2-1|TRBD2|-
TGCGCCAGCAGCCGTATAACTGGAAGGACTAGTAAGGGCAATGAGCAGTTCTTC
CASSRITGRTSKGNEQFF
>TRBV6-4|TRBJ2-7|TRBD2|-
TGTGCCAGCAATCTACTAGCGGGGGGTTTCGGCGAGCAGTACTTC
CASNLLAGGFGEQYF
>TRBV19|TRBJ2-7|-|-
TGTGCCAGTAGTGCGGGACAGAGCTACGAGCAGTACTTC
CASSAGQSYEQYF
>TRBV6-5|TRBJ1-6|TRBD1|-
TGTGCCAGCAACCGGGACAGGGAGAATTCACCCCTCCACTTT
CASNRDRENSPLHF